These 3 T cell receptor beta chains were all obtained from the same sample, sequenced in a study of blood T cell repertoires in COVID-19. This table comes from immunoSEQ multiplex PCR, and its TCRdb copy is limited to in-frame clones, with some not included. The sample consists of 45,000 or so clones, more than 85% of them appearing once. The material sequenced was peripheral blood. These receptors were obtained from a man in his forties or fifties with active COVID-19.

The chain links TRBV25-1 to TRBJ2-2, with 10 nucleotides matching TRBD1. This CDR3 has 16 amino acids. Unmatched junction bases numbered 5, after V lost 1 base and J lost 6 bases. Germline V gives CDR1 MGHDK, CDR2 SYGVNS. In nucleotides, the CDR3 is TGTGCCAGCAGTGAATGGGGACAGGGGACCGCCGGGGAGCTGTTTTTT. Residues: CASSEWGQGTAGELFF.

The V call is TRBV5-1, the J call TRBJ2-1, with 15 bases that match TRBD2. The CDR3 extends over 15 amino acids. Germline V gene data show CDR1 as SGHRS and CDR2 as YFSETQ. Unmatched junction bases numbered 9, after V lost 3 bases and J lost 14 bases. The CDR3 sequence is CASSSTGLAGGREFF. CDR3 in DNA: TGCGCCAGCAGCTCTACGGGACTAGCGGGAGGTCGGGAGTTCTTC.

The chain has TRBV18 and TRBJ2-1; D gene uncertain. Trimming left V 5 bases short and J 10 bases short, with 9 bases between. Looked up from germline, CDR1 is KGHSH and CDR2 is LQKENI. This CDR3 spans 11 amino acids. The CDR3: CASSTQKEQFF. The CDR3 coding sequence is TGTGCCAGCTCAACTCAAAAAGAGCAGTTCTTC.